A selection of T cell receptor beta chains follows, all from one sample in a study of blood T cell repertoires in COVID-19. Sequenced by immunoSEQ multiplex PCR; TCRdb stores in-frame clones only, minus some. The top ten hold under 5% of the sample, which has some 37,000 clones, 75% to 95% seen once. Material for sequencing was peripheral blood. The receptors were sampled from a human donor in a cohort sampled during active COVID-19. CDR3s leave out the opening cysteine and the closing phenylalanine or tryptophan. The order of the fields is V gene, J gene, CDR3 length, CDR3 protein.

TRBV5-1	TRBJ2-7	13	ASSLGGTSAHEQY
TRBV6-6	TRBJ2-1	14	ASRYSEGSGKNEQF
TRBV15	TRBJ1-2	13	ATSREGEGSGGYT
TRBV18	TRBJ1-1	12	ASSPGGWNTEAF
TRBV5-1	TRBJ1-1	10	ASSLAQGRAF
TRBV5-1	TRBJ2-7	14	ASSLVGRGSLYEQY
TRBV2	TRBJ1-2	13	ASSEAGRGRDGYT
TRBV7-2	TRBJ2-3	14	ASSLAPAGGTDTQY
TRBV14	TRBJ2-5	13	ASSPWTRGRETQY
TRBV28	TRBJ2-7	13	ASSLWSGRGHEQY
TRBV15	TRBJ2-1	12	ATSRPTGPQGKF
TRBV3-1/TRBV3-2	TRBJ2-7	15	ASSQERRSGGHEEQY
TRBV12-3/TRBV12-4	TRBJ2-3	10	ASTMDRGTQY
TRBV7-6	TRBJ2-5	14	ASSLAPGLASGTQY
TRBV6-5	TRBJ2-7	12	ASSYRDRGYEQY
TRBV9	TRBJ2-7	10	ASSARGGEQY
TRBV11-2	TRBJ2-2	13	ASSVTGVNTGELF
TRBV11-2	TRBJ2-4	11	ASSSTGKNIQY
TRBV6-5	TRBJ2-6	12	ASSPPGGANVLT
TRBV11-2	TRBJ2-2	14	ASSLRGTGDVGELF
TRBV7-2	TRBJ1-2	13	ASSMQQGPGYGYT
TRBV18	TRBJ2-7	13	ASSRDRGDTYEQY
TRBV5-1	TRBJ1-3	13	ASSPGQLSGNTIY
TRBV28	TRBJ2-7	13	ASSPQVAGLYEQY
TRBV30	TRBJ1-2	12	AWSVGGGGYGYT
TRBV19	TRBJ1-1	14	ASSPGRGGGGTEAF
TRBV9	TRBJ2-1	13	ASSVVSGSYNEQF
TRBV5-4	TRBJ2-1	14	ASSRLAGGPGNEQF
TRBV7-2	TRBJ2-2	12	ASSSTFVTGELF
TRBV15	TRBJ1-2	12	ATSRQQGLGGYT
TRBV5-1	TRBJ2-2	18	ASSLRLTGGGFANTGELF
TRBV7-2	TRBJ2-7	14	ASSLGAGGLPYEQY
TRBV6-2/TRBV6-3	TRBJ1-4	14	ASSYSKGAAGEKLF
TRBV10-2	TRBJ2-5	12	ASRTGGIQETQY
TRBV5-1	TRBJ2-5	13	ASSFSGKVGETQY
TRBV7-6	TRBJ2-1	13	ASSSDRGSYNEQF
TRBV5-4	TRBJ2-7	13	ASSLDGFAGYEQY
TRBV7-9	TRBJ2-3	13	ASSPGTGSTDTQY
TRBV14	TRBJ1-1	12	ASSQKAPGTEAF
TRBV30	TRBJ1-5	13	AWSVRGNGLQPQH
TRBV7-9	TRBJ1-1	11	ASTIQGYTEAF
TRBV7-8	TRBJ2-7	11	ASSLGVLYEQY
TRBV28	TRBJ2-7	12	ASRELGGPGEQY
TRBV6-2/TRBV6-3	TRBJ2-5	11	ASSGTGQETQY
TRBV19	TRBJ2-7	12	ASNPGQGSYEQY
TRBV5-1	TRBJ1-2	13	ASSSGRSGNYGYT